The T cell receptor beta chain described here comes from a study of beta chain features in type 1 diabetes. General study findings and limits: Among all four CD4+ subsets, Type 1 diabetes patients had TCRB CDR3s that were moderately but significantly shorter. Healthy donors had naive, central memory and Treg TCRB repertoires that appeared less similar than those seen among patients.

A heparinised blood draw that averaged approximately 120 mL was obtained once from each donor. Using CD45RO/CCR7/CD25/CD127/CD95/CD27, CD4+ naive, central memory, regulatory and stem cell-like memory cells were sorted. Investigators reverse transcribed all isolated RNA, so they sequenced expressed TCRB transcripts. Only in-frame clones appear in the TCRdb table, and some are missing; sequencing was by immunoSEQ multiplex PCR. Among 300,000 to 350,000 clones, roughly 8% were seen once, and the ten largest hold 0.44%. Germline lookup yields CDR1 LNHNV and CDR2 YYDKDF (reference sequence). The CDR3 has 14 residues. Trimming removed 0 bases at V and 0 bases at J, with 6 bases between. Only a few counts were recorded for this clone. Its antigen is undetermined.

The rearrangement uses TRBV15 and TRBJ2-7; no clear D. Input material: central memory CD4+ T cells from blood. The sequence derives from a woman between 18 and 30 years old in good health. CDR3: CATSRDISSYEQYF. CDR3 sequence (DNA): TGTGCCACCAGCAGAGATATAAGCTCCTACGAGCAGTACTTC.